The 7 T cell receptor beta chains listed next were all sequenced from one sample in a study of blood T cell repertoires in COVID-19. Produced via immunoSEQ multiplex PCR; TCRdb's table is partial and in-frame only. The data show 110,000 to 150,000 clones, under 90% seen once. The sequencing input was peripheral blood. The receptors here all came from a human donor in a cohort sampled during active COVID-19.

The sample holds many counts of this clone. V and J are TRBV4-2 and TRBJ1-2; D ambiguous. The CDR3 covers 13 residues. Trimming took 3 bases from V and 8 from J, leaving 13 bases between them. Looked up from germline, CDR1 is LGHNA and CDR2 is YNFKEQ. CDR3: CASSQARVTGYTF. The CDR3 DNA follows: TGTGCCAGCAGCCAGGCCCGGGTCACCGGCTACACCTTC.

The chain links TRBV4-1 to TRBJ1-1; D ambiguous. The CDR3 runs 16 residues. V dropped 1 base and J dropped 0 bases, with 12 bases sitting between them. Germline lookup yields CDR1 MGHRA and CDR2 YSYEKL. CDR3 in DNA: TGCGCCAGCAGCCAAGCCCCTCAGGTACTGAACACTGAAGCTTTCTTT. It specifies CASSQAPQVLNTEAFF.

The chain employs TRBV5-1 and TRBJ2-7; 8 bases are shared with TRBD2. J lost 1 base, V lost 0 bases, and 9 bases had no gene match. Per the germline V gene, CDR1 is SGHRS and CDR2 is YFSETQ. The CDR3 totals 17 residues. CDR3 bases: TGCGCCAGCAGCTTGGCCATGAGCGGGAGTAAGTCCTACGAGCAGTACTTC. It codes for CASSLAMSGSKSYEQYF.

The V and J genes are TRBV27 and TRBJ1-1; D is possibly TRBD1 (6 bases). Germline assignment: CDR1 MNHEY and CDR2 SMNVEV (reference sequence). The CDR3 contains 16 residues. Trimming stripped 6 bases from V and 1 base from J, with 18 bases between. The CDR3 protein is CASRQRSTGPNTEAFF. In DNA, the CDR3 is TGTGCCAGCAGACAGCGGTCGACAGGACCGAACACTGAAGCTTTCTTT.

V is TRBV11-2 and J is TRBJ2-7; TRBD1 is a possible D gene (5 bases). Looked up from germline, CDR1 is SGHAT and CDR2 is FQNNGV. CDR3 length: 14 residues. Trimming took off 3 bases at V and 7 bases at J, with 16 bases between the two ends. The CDR3, as DNA: TGTGCCAGCAGCTTTACCAGGGTAGGCTTGGAGCAGTACTTC. It codes for CASSFTRVGLEQYF.

The J gene is TRBJ2-1, the V gene TRBV24-1, with 9 nucleotides matching TRBD2. Germline CDR1 KGHDR, CDR2 SFDVKD. J lost 4 bases, V lost 3 bases, and 9 bases had no gene match. The length of the CDR3 is 17 residues. The CDR3 loop is CATSDVRLADQYNEQFF. In DNA, the CDR3 is TGTGCCACCAGTGATGTTAGACTAGCGGACCAATACAATGAGCAGTTCTTC.

This rearrangement joins TRBV4-2 to TRBJ1-6; D might be TRBD1 (5 bases). With 0 bases removed from V and 2 bases from J, the gap between germline ends came to 11 bases. The CDR3 has 17 residues. Germline V CDR1 and CDR2: LGHNA, YNFKEQ. CDR3 DNA sequence: TGTGCCAGCAGCCAAGATCTTGTAGGGGCCTATAATTCACCCCTCCACTTT. This sequence encodes CASSQDLVGAYNSPLHF.